This T cell receptor gamma chain was identified in a study of intestinal T cells in coeliac disease (dated by TCRdb to about 2020). With respect to the entire study: Coeliac patients were much younger than controls, with mean ages of approximately 16.0 versus 55 years in the TRG cohort. Duodenal biopsies from 30 to 40 coeliac disease patients and fewer than 25 non-coeliac controls made up a second, larger TCR-gamma (TRG) cohort. Duodenal biopsies from roughly 10 coeliac disease patients and roughly 10 non-coeliac controls were included in the TCR-delta (TRD) cohort. What the authors observed across the whole study: In training, clustering based on TRD kmers put all 22 biopsies in the right class, and the reported leave-one-out accuracy was about 90%. Repeated CDR3 amino acid sequences could not be distinguished from PCR duplicates in the analysis. FFPE-derived DNA was found to be relatively degraded, and loss of a proportion of TCR sequences in each sample was likely caused by this degradation. Age was significantly different between the coeliac and control groups, but splitting the analysis by age did not give a significant classification. Of about 54 biopsies, around 51 (approximately 94%) were correctly classified by TRG clustering, which had a reported leave-one-out accuracy of around 90%.

Inclusive of the bounding cysteine and phenylalanine, the CDR3 is 15 residues long. The CDR3 DNA has 45 bases and is translated from base 1. From the germline V gene (reference sequence), CDR1 is VTNTFY and CDR2 is YDVSTARD. Here V drops 10 bases and J drops 4 bases, and the junction holds 15 bases not matched to any gene. Genomic DNA was extracted with the QIAamp DNA FFPE tissue kit from ten 5-um FFPE scrolls per case. Classification of coeliac disease based on the TCR repertoire was tested using fully anonymised formalin-fixed paraffin-embedded duodenal biopsies that were surplus to diagnostic needs. Concerning this clone itself: What antigen it recognizes has not been identified. No base-level quality is on record; no much larger clone is a single base apart.

The library was generated by multiplex PCR. The instrument was an Ion Torrent PGM. TRG repertoires were amplified from approximately 0.2 ug of biopsy DNA using the LymphoTrack kit, whose primers carry Illumina adapters. TRG amplicons were purified using AMPure XP beads, were quantified on a 2100 Bioanalyzer, and were pooled equimolarly. TRG libraries were sequenced on an Ion PGM instrument. Under the source paper's analysis protocol: Using FastX, any read was removed if more than 10% of its nucleotides had quality scores below the third quartile calculated per patient. Alignment of reads was performed with IMGT/HighV-QUEST so that V, D and J genes were assigned, CDR3 regions were identified and functionality was assessed. Sequences were converted to amino acids, and every sequence predicted to be non-functional was removed. The CDR3s were broken into kmers both with and without positional annotation, PCA was run on the kmer frequencies, and the samples were clustered using every one of the 1023 combinations of PCs 1-10. Leave-one-out cross-validation was used to validate the classification, with parameters re-optimised on the remaining samples in each round. Shannon diversity was calculated with the vegan R package from repeated random subsamples, each the size of the lowest read count. TCRdb reprocessed the public reads with the caller CATT; rows with the same DNA were merged afterwards. V and J calls and clone size were set by TCRdb, not the authors. This sample has about 670 gamma-chain clones in its table, and 49% of those were observed once. The ten top clones hold 16% of the sample.

The receptor was isolated from a human donor with celiac disease. Sequencing was done on a sample of a duodenal biopsy. The chain was built from TRGV3 and TRGJP2. In nucleotide form, the sequence is TGTGCCACTGGGACAGGCCTTTCTAGTGATTGGATCAAGACGTTT. It translates to CATGTGLSSDWIKTF.